This T cell receptor (beta chain) was documented in a study of blood T cells in healthy people across ages. Then a second PCR, running about 6 to 12 cycles, was carried out with a sample-barcoded 5' primer and a J-beta primer mix. TCRdb fed the 5' RACE reads into MiXCR, producing one record per CDR3 protein. The profile covers 700,000 to 1,000,000 distinct CDR3 sequences, with under 45% appearing a single time and around 21% taken by the ten largest. Trimming removed 0 bases from V and 6 bases from J, with 12 bases in between. Germline CDR1 MNHEY, CDR2 SVGEGT. This CDR3 is 15 amino acids long. This sequence joins TRBV6-2 or TRBV6-3 and TRBJ1-5; D uncertain. Sequencing input: blood. This clonotype was obtained from a man in his 60s in good health. The CDR3 DNA reads as TGTGCCAGCAGTTACTCGATGACAAGAAGTCAGCCCCAGCATTTT. This encodes CASSYSMTRSQPQHF.